The rows below give T cell receptor beta chains drawn from one sample of a study of blood T cell repertoires in COVID-19. The method was immunoSEQ multiplex PCR; TCRdb's version includes in-frame clones alone and lacks a portion of them. This sample has about 65,000 clones; 75% to 85% occur once, and the top ten carry around 9.6%. Specimen: peripheral blood. These receptors were obtained from a middle-aged man with COVID-19, enrolled during active disease. Both conserved end residues are part of each CDR3. Each record gives: clone size, V gene, D gene, J gene, CDR3 protein, CDR3 DNA. A D gene is named only where the DNA matches it firmly. Clone size is shown for a subset of rows, as once, few, many or a class of expanded clone.

NA	TRBV6-1	NA	TRBJ1-2	CASSEPGRVHYGYTF	TGTGCCAGCAGTGAGCCCGGGAGAGTGCACTATGGCTACACCTTC
NA	TRBV5-1	TRBD2	TRBJ2-3	CASGEGSADTQYF	TGCGCCAGCGGGGAGGGGAGCGCAGATACGCAGTATTTT
NA	TRBV5-1	TRBD2	TRBJ2-2	CASSLTSGSNGELFF	TGCGCCAGCAGCTTGACTAGCGGGAGTAACGGGGAGCTGTTTTTT
NA	TRBV28	TRBD1	TRBJ1-5	CASTLRGQGASQPQHF	TGTGCCAGCACCCTGCGGGGACAGGGGGCAAGTCAGCCCCAGCATTTT
NA	TRBV10-3	TRBD2	TRBJ2-3	CAISELASAGDTQYF	TGTGCCATCAGTGAACTAGCGAGTGCAGGAGATACGCAGTATTTT
NA	TRBV30	NA	TRBJ1-1	CAWSRQGNTEAFF	TGTGCCTGGAGTCGCCAGGGGAACACTGAAGCTTTCTTT
NA	TRBV28	TRBD1	TRBJ1-5	CASTFLGGRLQPQHF	TGTGCCAGCACCTTCCTAGGGGGCAGGCTTCAGCCCCAGCATTTT
NA	TRBV18	NA	TRBJ1-4	CASSPAAGLINEKLFF	TGTGCCAGCTCACCAGCCGCAGGGCTGATTAATGAAAAACTGTTTTTT
NA	TRBV7-9	NA	TRBJ2-7	CASSVDQGLGYF	TGTGCCAGCAGCGTAGATCAGGGGTTGGGGTACTTC
NA	TRBV5-1	TRBD2	TRBJ2-3	CASSLGTSGYTDTQYF	TGCGCCAGCAGCTTGGGAACTAGCGGGTACACAGATACGCAGTATTTT
NA	TRBV14	TRBD2	TRBJ2-7	CASSPDQLGTSGRGTYEQYF	TGTGCCAGCAGCCCCGACCAACTCGGGACTAGCGGGAGGGGAACCTACGAGCAGTACTTC
NA	TRBV15	TRBD1	TRBJ1-5	CATSRDRNRGLSSNQPQHF	TGTGCCACCAGCAGAGATAGGAACAGGGGGCTTTCTAGCAATCAGCCCCAGCATTTT
NA	TRBV14	TRBD1	TRBJ1-1	CASSHGQVGGTEAFF	TGTGCCAGCAGCCACGGACAGGTGGGGGGCACTGAAGCTTTCTTT
NA	TRBV6-1	TRBD1	TRBJ2-3	CASSATGYRGMGDTQYF	TGTGCCAGCAGTGCCACGGGGTACAGGGGCATGGGAGATACGCAGTATTTT
NA	TRBV5-1	NA	TRBJ2-3	CASSLGVDTQYF	TGCGCCAGCAGCTTGGGAGTAGATACGCAGTATTTT
NA	TRBV7-3	NA	TRBJ2-1	CASSQSGAYNEQFF	TGTGCCAGCAGCCAGAGCGGAGCCTACAATGAGCAGTTCTTC
NA	TRBV13	NA	TRBJ2-7	CASSLARGLYEQYF	TGTGCCAGCAGCTTAGCGCGGGGCCTATACGAGCAGTACTTC
NA	TRBV6-6	TRBD1	TRBJ1-1	CASTLGRDRGNEEAFF	TGTGCCAGCACCTTAGGGCGGGACAGGGGGAATGAAGAGGCTTTCTTT
NA	TRBV6-5	NA	TRBJ2-7	CASSYVAGTDEQYF	TGTGCCAGCAGTTACGTCGCGGGGACAGACGAGCAGTACTTC
NA	TRBV30	NA	TRBJ1-5	CAWSVSEGDQPQHF	TGTGCCTGGAGTGTGAGTGAGGGGGATCAGCCCCAGCATTTT
few	TRBV20-1	TRBD1	TRBJ2-3	CSASLAGGRSTDTQYF	TGCAGTGCTAGTTTGGCAGGGGGCAGGAGCACAGATACGCAGTATTTT
NA	TRBV6-2/TRBV6-3	NA	TRBJ1-1	CASSYRLQAVNTEAFF	TGTGCCAGCAGTTATCGGCTCCAGGCCGTGAACACTGAAGCTTTCTTT
NA	TRBV5-1	NA	TRBJ2-3	CASGEFRPDTQYF	TGCGCCAGCGGGGAGTTCCGCCCGGATACGCAGTATTTT
NA	TRBV5-1	NA	TRBJ2-5	CASSLDRVKTQYF	TGCGCCAGCAGCTTGGACAGGGTTAAGACCCAGTACTTC
once	TRBV5-6	TRBD1	TRBJ2-1	CASSIGISRVGGAYNEQFF	TGTGCCAGCAGCATTGGGATCAGTCGGGTAGGGGGCGCCTACAATGAGCAGTTCTTC
NA	TRBV14	TRBD1	TRBJ2-7	CASSQRGTEAEGQYF	TGTGCCAGCAGCCAGAGGGGGACAGAGGCCGAGGGGCAGTACTTC
NA	TRBV24-1	NA	TRBJ1-5	CATSADGTGGPQHF	TGTGCCACCAGTGCCGACGGCACCGGAGGGCCCCAGCATTTT
NA	TRBV6-4	NA	TRBJ2-3	CASSDSRNTQYF	TGTGCCAGCAGTGACTCTAGAAATACGCAGTATTTT
NA	TRBV7-8	NA	TRBJ2-7	CASSPRLGLYEQYF	TGTGCCAGCAGCCCCCGACTAGGCCTTTACGAGCAGTACTTC
NA	TRBV7-9	TRBD2	TRBJ2-2	CASTAPGTSSTGELFF	TGTGCCAGCACCGCCCCAGGGACTAGCAGCACCGGGGAGCTGTTTTTT
NA	TRBV5-4	TRBD1	TRBJ2-7	CASSLVGRGYEQYF	TGTGCCAGCAGCTTGGTGGGCAGGGGGTACGAGCAGTACTTC
NA	TRBV5-1	TRBD1	TRBJ2-7	CASSLGSGGNEQYF	TGCGCCAGCAGCTTAGGTTCAGGGGGCAACGAGCAGTACTTC
NA	TRBV19	TRBD2	TRBJ2-4	CASSGLAGGRNIQYF	TGTGCCAGTAGCGGACTAGCGGGAGGGCGAAACATTCAGTACTTC
NA	TRBV12-3/TRBV12-4	NA	TRBJ2-7	CASSPDRFYEQYF	TGTGCCAGCAGCCCCGACAGGTTTTACGAGCAGTACTTC
NA	TRBV27	TRBD1	TRBJ1-1	CASSTRTGGLRDTEAFF	TGTGCCAGCAGTACTCGGACAGGGGGACTCAGGGACACTGAAGCTTTCTTT
NA	TRBV14	NA	TRBJ2-2	CASSQAVHGELFF	TGTGCCAGCAGCCAAGCGGTCCACGGGGAGCTGTTTTTT
NA	TRBV28	TRBD1	TRBJ1-5	CASSRRGQGRNQPQHF	TGTGCCAGCAGTCGAAGGGGACAGGGGCGCAATCAGCCCCAGCATTTT
few	TRBV2	TRBD2	TRBJ2-1	CASSGAYERDLNEQFF	TGTGCCAGCAGTGGGGCTTACGAGCGGGACTTGAATGAGCAGTTCTTC
NA	TRBV28	TRBD1	TRBJ1-2	CASSLEGAEPF	TGTGCCAGCAGTTTAGAGGGGGCCGAACCCTTC
NA	TRBV11-2	TRBD2	TRBJ2-7	CASSLEGSGRAGQYF	TGTGCCAGCAGCTTAGAGGGTAGCGGGAGGGCCGGGCAGTACTTC
NA	TRBV11-2	TRBD1	TRBJ1-2	CASSLGQNYGYTF	TGTGCCAGCAGTTTGGGACAGAACTATGGCTACACCTTC
NA	TRBV2	TRBD1	TRBJ2-7	CASSRRDRSYEQYF	TGTGCCAGCAGTCGCCGGGACAGATCCTACGAGCAGTACTTC
once	TRBV10-2	NA	TRBJ1-1	CASSGTVTEAFF	TGCGCCAGCAGTGGGACAGTCACTGAAGCTTTCTTT
NA	TRBV19	TRBD1	TRBJ2-7	CARGGQGPYEQYF	TGTGCTCGTGGGGGACAGGGCCCCTACGAGCAGTACTTC
few	TRBV13	NA	TRBJ2-7	CASSLRDYEQYF	TGTGCCAGCAGCTTGAGGGACTACGAGCAGTACTTC
NA	TRBV4-3	TRBD2	TRBJ2-1	CASSQELTGGGPNEQFF	TGCGCCAGCAGCCAAGAACTTACGGGGGGAGGGCCTAATGAGCAGTTCTTC
NA	TRBV6-2/TRBV6-3	TRBD2	TRBJ2-1	CASSYSREGPGNEQFF	TGTGCCAGCAGTTACTCGCGGGAGGGCCCGGGTAATGAGCAGTTCTTC
NA	TRBV6-5	TRBD1	TRBJ2-2	CATQGANTGELFF	TGTGCCACCCAGGGGGCGAACACCGGGGAGCTGTTTTTT
NA	TRBV11-2	NA	TRBJ1-1	CASSFSPLAEAFF	TGTGCCAGCAGCTTCTCCCCCCTCGCTGAAGCTTTCTTT
once	TRBV6-6	TRBD1	TRBJ1-5	CASSYAGGRRQPQHF	TGTGCCAGCAGTTACGCAGGGGGAAGAAGGCAGCCCCAGCATTTT
NA	TRBV5-4	TRBD2	TRBJ2-1	CASSLLVGTTWAYNEQFF	TGTGCCAGCAGCTTGCTCGTCGGGACTACCTGGGCCTACAATGAGCAGTTCTTC
few	TRBV5-4	TRBD1	TRBJ2-7	CASGRQGGKDEQYF	TGTGCCAGCGGCCGACAGGGGGGTAAGGACGAGCAGTACTTC
NA	TRBV11-1	TRBD1	TRBJ2-1	CASSQTGTRSYNEQFF	TGTGCCAGCAGCCAGACAGGGACCCGCTCCTACAATGAGCAGTTCTTC
NA	TRBV3-1/TRBV3-2	TRBD2	TRBJ2-5	CASSDRLALIETQYF	TGTGCCAGCAGTGATCGACTAGCGCTAATAGAGACCCAGTACTTC
NA	TRBV10-2	NA	TRBJ2-7	CASSESSSYEQYF	TGCGCCAGCAGTGAATCGAGCTCCTACGAGCAGTACTTC